This T cell receptor (beta chain) was identified during a study of identical twins. The study, taken as a whole, reports: In drawing conclusions, the study used cross-sectional statistical analysis and did not follow the same donors. The study found that models underestimated out-of-frame TCR alpha sharing in monozygotic twins.

Details on this clonotype: Its antigen is still unknown. The junction departs from germline at one end; a sequencing error may be responsible.

It was template switching that added a universal primer site, and there were unique molecular identifiers on the cDNA. TCRdb itself ran the 5' RACE reads through MiXCR, one entry per CDR3 protein. Of some 240,000 distinct CDR3 sequences listed, around 8.8% are singletons. Germline loops: CDR1 LGHDT, CDR2 YNNKEL (reference sequence). This CDR3 region has 18 residues. This sample also belongs to another study, concerning yellow fever vaccine responses in identical twins.

The TCR comes from a woman between 18 and 29 years old in good health. The J gene is TRBJ2-1, the V gene TRBV3-1, with TRBD1 matching over 7 bases. Sequencing was carried out using CD8+ T cells sorted from blood. In DNA, the CDR3 is TGTGCCACCAGCCACCAGGTCCAGGGGGATCTTGGCTACAATGAGCAGTTCTTC. This translates into CATSHQVQGDLGYNEQFF.